A single sample is the source of the 13 T cell receptor beta chains below, sequenced in a study of cytomegalovirus exposure and HLA in healthy donors. The PCR employed 60 Vbeta primers together with 13 Jbeta primers. Repertoires were generated with immunoSEQ multiplex PCR, while TCRdb's copy carries only in-frame clones and drops some. Reported are 150,000 to 200,000 clones; the ten largest clones contain roughly 0.74%. The sequencing input was PBMCs. Receptor source: a boy under 18 in good health and CMV-seronegative.

The rearrangement joins TRBV6-1 to TRBJ1-1; no definite D call. The CDR3 length is 14 residues. Germline CDR1 reads MNHNS; CDR2 reads SASEGT. V lost 8 bases and J lost 1, with 14 bases in between. This chain's CDR3 is CASGWGVTNTEAFF. The DNA for the CDR3 is TGTGCCAGCGGATGGGGAGTTACGAACACTGAAGCTTTCTTT.

This sequence joins TRBV9 and TRBJ2-5; TRBD2 aligns across 8 bases. This CDR3 spans 15 amino acids. CDR1 SGDLS and CDR2 YYNGEE come from the germline V gene. V lost 1 base and J lost 5; bases outside the gene matches: 7. In DNA form, the CDR3 reads TGTGCCAGCAGCGTAACCGGGGGGGGTATGGAGACCCAGTACTTC. Protein: CASSVTGGGMETQYF.

The rearrangement links TRBV29-1 to TRBJ2-1; 12 bases match TRBD2. Trimming removed 6 bases from V and 3 bases from J; junction bases left unmatched: 6. CDR3 size: 15 residues. In germline, CDR1 is SQVTM, CDR2 ANQGSEA. CDR3 loop: CSVLPSGGVYNEQFF. The DNA for the CDR3 is TGCAGCGTCCTTCCTAGCGGGGGGGTCTACAATGAGCAGTTCTTC.

The CDR3 bases are TGTGCCAGCAGCTTACAGGGTAGCACAGATACGCAGTATTTT. Encoded protein: CASSLQGSTDTQYF. This sequence joins TRBV7-3 and TRBJ2-3; weak D call: TRBD1 (5 bases). CDR1 is SGHTA, CDR2 FQGTGA, per germline. Trimming left V 2 bases short and J 0 bases short, with 6 bases between. The CDR3 contains 14 residues.

The V gene is TRBV6-5, the J gene TRBJ2-4; TRBD1 agrees at 10 bases. The germline V gene has CDR1 MNHEY and CDR2 SVGAGI. With V trimmed by 7 bases and J by 13 bases, 10 bases remained unmatched. The CDR3 loop spans 13 amino acids. The CDR3 here is CASNRIGTGEQYF. CDR3 nucleotides: TGTGCCAGCAATAGGATTGGGACAGGGGAGCAGTACTTC.

The CDR3 here is CASSLGVGSSEQYF. CDR3 sequence (DNA): TGTGCCAGCAGCCTAGGCGTCGGTTCGTCCGAGCAGTACTTC. The chain links TRBV11-2 to TRBJ2-5; D is unresolved. The J call may not be correct, given that the DNA end is closer to TRBJ2-7. The CDR3 spans 14 residues. The germline V gene has CDR1 SGHAT and CDR2 FQNNGV.

The rearrangement links TRBV2 to TRBJ1-2, with TRBD1 as a possible D gene (5 bases). Germline V gives CDR1 SNHLY, CDR2 FYNNEI. The CDR3 loop spans 14 amino acids. Deletions cut 1 base from V and 6 bases from J, with 12 bases between. Here the CDR3 reads CASSEGGSSHGYTF. DNA of the CDR3: TGTGCCAGCAGTGAAGGGGGCAGTAGTCATGGCTACACCTTC.

The V and J genes are TRBV30 and TRBJ2-1; D is uncertain. CDR1 and CDR2 (germline): GTSNPN, SVGIG (reference sequence). The CDR3 contains 11 residues. The germline V and J ends were trimmed by 5 bases and 2 bases, with 4 bases remaining between them. The CDR3 region is CAWLAYNEQFF. The CDR3 DNA follows: TGTGCCTGGCTAGCCTACAATGAGCAGTTCTTC.

V is TRBV6-1 and J is TRBJ1-1, with 8 bases lining up with TRBD1. Germline assignment: CDR1 MNHNS and CDR2 SASEGT. Germline trimming cut 5 bases from V and 2 bases from J; bases unmatched to any gene: 7. The CDR3 totals 15 residues. The CDR3 DNA is TGTGCCAGCAGTTCCCCCGGGACAGGCAACACTGAAGCTTTCTTT. Amino acid sequence: CASSSPGTGNTEAFF.

The chain has TRBV5-4 and TRBJ2-1; 8 bases match TRBD1. Germline-derived CDR1 and CDR2 are SGHNT and YYREEE (reference sequence). There are 15 residues in the CDR3. Trimming took 2 bases from V and 4 from J; bases not matched to a gene: 5. Here the CDR3 DNA reads TGTGCCAGCAGCTTCGACAGGGGTCCATACAATGAGCAGTTCTTC. It specifies CASSFDRGPYNEQFF.

The chain employs TRBV5-5 and TRBJ1-4; the match to TRBD1 covers 7 bases. The CDR3 runs to 16 residues. With V trimmed by 0 bases and J by 8 bases, 10 bases remained unmatched. Germline CDR1 SGHKS, CDR2 YYEKEE (reference sequence). CDR3: CASSLGTSDRREKLFF. Here the CDR3 DNA reads TGTGCCAGCAGCTTGGGCACCTCGGACAGGCGGGAAAAACTGTTTTTT.

This sequence joins TRBV6-1 and TRBJ1-1, with D unresolved. Trimming shortened V by 4 bases and J by 5 bases, and 8 bases separated the two germline ends. CDR1 MNHNS and CDR2 SASEGT come from the germline V gene. This CDR3 comprises 12 residues. The CDR3 reads CASSGIRTEAFF. CDR3 sequence (DNA): TGTGCCAGCAGTGGCATCAGAACTGAAGCTTTCTTT.

The CDR3 loop is CASSPGQGAKTQYF. Here the CDR3 DNA reads TGTGCCAGCAGTCCGGGACAGGGGGCAAAGACCCAGTACTTC. The V and J genes are TRBV28 and TRBJ2-5; TRBD1 matches at 12 bases. J was trimmed by 6 bases and V by 5 bases; bases with no gene match: 4. Germline CDR1 and CDR2: MDHEN and SYDVKM. The length of the CDR3 is 14 residues.